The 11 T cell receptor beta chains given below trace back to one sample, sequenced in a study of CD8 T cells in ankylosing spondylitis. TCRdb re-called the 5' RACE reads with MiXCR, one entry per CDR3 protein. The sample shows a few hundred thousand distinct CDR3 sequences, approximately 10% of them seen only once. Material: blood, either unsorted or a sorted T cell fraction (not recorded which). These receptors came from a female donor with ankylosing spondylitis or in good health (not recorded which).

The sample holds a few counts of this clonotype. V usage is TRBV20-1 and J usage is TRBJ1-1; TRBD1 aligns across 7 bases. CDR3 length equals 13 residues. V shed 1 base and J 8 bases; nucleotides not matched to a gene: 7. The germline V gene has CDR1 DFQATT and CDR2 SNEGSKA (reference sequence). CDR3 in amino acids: CSARGQGGAEAFF. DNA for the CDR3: TGCAGTGCTAGAGGGCAGGGGGGCGCGGAAGCTTTCTTT.

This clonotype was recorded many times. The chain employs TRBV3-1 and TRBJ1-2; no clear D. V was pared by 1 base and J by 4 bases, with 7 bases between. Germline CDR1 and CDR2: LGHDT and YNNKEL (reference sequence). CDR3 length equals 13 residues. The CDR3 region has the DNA TGTGCCAGCAGCCAAGGGTACGGCTATGGCTACACCTTC. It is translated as CASSQGYGYGYTF.

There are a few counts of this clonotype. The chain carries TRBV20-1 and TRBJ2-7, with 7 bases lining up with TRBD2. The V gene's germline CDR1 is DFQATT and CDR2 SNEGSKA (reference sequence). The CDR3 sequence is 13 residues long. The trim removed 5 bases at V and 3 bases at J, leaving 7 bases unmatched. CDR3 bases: TGCAGTGCTGGAAACAGCGGGAACTACGAGCAGTACTTC. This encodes CSAGNSGNYEQYF.

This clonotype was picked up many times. CDR3: CASSLPGLAGYNEQFF. The CDR3 DNA follows: TGTGCCAGCAGTTTACCCGGACTAGCGGGATACAATGAGCAGTTCTTC. The V and J genes are TRBV12-3 or TRBV12-4 and TRBJ2-1; 12 nucleotides line up with TRBD2. J was trimmed by 4 bases and V by 2 bases; bases with no gene match: 3. The CDR3 is 16 amino acids.

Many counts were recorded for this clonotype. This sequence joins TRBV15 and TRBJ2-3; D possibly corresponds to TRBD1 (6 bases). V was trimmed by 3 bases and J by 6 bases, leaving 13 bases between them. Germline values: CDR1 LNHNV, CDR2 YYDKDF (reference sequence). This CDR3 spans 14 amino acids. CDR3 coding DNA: TGTGCCACCAGCAGTTTGGACAGTAGGGATACGCAGTATTTT. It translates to CATSSLDSRDTQYF.

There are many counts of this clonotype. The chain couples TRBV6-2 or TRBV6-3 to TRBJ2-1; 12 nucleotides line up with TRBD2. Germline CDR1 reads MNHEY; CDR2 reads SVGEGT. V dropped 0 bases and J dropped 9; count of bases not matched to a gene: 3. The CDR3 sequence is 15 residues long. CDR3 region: CASSYSTSGSSEQFF. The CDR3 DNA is TGTGCCAGCAGTTACTCGACTAGCGGGAGTTCTGAGCAGTTCTTC.

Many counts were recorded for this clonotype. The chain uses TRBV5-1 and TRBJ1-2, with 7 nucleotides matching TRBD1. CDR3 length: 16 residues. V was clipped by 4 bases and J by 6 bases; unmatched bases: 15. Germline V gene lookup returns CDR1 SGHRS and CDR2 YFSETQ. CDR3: CASSLQGTIKFDGYTF. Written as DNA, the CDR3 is TGCGCCAGCAGCCTACAGGGGACTATTAAATTTGATGGCTACACCTTC.

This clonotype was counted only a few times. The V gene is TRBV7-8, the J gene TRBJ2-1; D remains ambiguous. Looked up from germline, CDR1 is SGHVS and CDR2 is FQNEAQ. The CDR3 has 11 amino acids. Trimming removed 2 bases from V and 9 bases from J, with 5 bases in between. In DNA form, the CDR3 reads TGTGCCAGCAGCTTATTGAGTGAGCAGTTCTTC. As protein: CASSLLSEQFF.

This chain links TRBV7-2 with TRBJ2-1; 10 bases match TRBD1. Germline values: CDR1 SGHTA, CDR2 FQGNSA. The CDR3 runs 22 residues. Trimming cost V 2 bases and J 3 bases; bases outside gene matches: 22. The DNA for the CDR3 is TGTGCCAGCAGCTTATCGGTGACCGAAGGACAGGGGGTTCCAACGCACTACAATGAGCAGTTCTTC. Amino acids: CASSLSVTEGQGVPTHYNEQFF.

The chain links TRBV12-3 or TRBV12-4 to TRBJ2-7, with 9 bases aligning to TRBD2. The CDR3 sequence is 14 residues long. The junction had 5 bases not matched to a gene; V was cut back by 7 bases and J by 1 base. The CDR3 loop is CASTLAGVSYEQYF. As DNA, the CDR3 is TGTGCCAGCACACTAGCGGGCGTATCCTACGAGCAGTACTTC.

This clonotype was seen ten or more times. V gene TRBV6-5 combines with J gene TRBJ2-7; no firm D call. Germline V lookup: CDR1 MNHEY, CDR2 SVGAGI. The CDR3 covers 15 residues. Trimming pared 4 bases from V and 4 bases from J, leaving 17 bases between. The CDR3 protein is CASSFTRFQSYEQYF. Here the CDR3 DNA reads TGTGCCAGCAGTTTTACACGTTTCCAATCATACGAGCAGTACTTC.